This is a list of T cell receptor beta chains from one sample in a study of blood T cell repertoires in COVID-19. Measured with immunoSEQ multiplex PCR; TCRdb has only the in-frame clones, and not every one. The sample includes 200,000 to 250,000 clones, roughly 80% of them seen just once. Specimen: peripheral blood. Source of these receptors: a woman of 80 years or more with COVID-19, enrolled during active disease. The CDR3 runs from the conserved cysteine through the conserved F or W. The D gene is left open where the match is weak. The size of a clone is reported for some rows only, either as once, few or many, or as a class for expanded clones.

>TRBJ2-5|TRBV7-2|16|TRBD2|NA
TGTGCCAGCAGCTTAGTAGCGGGAGGGCCGGGGGAGACCCAGTACTTC
CASSLVAGGPGETQYF
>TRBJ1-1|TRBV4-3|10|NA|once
TGCGCCAGCAGCCCCCTTGAGGCTTTCTTT
CASSPLEAFF
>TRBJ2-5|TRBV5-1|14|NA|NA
TGCGCCAGCAGCTTCCCGACTAGCCAAGAGACCCAGTACTTC
CASSFPTSQETQYF
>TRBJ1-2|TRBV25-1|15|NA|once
TGTGCCAGCCTGGCTGTAGGAGGCGGATCCTATGGCTACACCTTC
CASLAVGGGSYGYTF
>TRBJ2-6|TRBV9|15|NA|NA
TGTGCCAGCAGCGTAGCTGGGCTTGGGGCCAACGTCCTGACTTTC
CASSVAGLGANVLTF
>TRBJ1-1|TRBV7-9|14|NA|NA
TGTGCCAGCAGCTTACAGGGAATAATCACTGAAGCTTTCTTT
CASSLQGIITEAFF
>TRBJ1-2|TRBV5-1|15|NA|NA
TGCGCCAGCAGCCAGGAGCGGGGAACCCCAAGGGGCTACACCTTC
CASSQERGTPRGYTF
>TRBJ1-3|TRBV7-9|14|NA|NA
TGTGCCAGCAGCGAGATAGTCTCTGGAAACACCATATATTTT
CASSEIVSGNTIYF
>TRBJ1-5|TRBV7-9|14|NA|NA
TGTGCCAGCAGCTTAGCGAGTTTCAATCAGCCCCAGCATTTT
CASSLASFNQPQHF
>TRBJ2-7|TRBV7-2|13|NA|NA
TGTGCCAGCAGCTATAGGAGCTCCTACGAGCAGTACTTC
CASSYRSSYEQYF
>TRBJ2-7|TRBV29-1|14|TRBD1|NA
TGCAGCGTTCGACCCGGACAGGGGAAAAACGAGCAGTACTTC
CSVRPGQGKNEQYF
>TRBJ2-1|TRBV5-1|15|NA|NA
TGCGCCAGCAGCTTGGAAGATTCTAGACGAGATGAGCAGTTCTTC
CASSLEDSRRDEQFF
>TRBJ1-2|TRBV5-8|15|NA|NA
TGTGCCAGCAGCTCCCAAGCGGGGGATGCATATGGCTACACCTTC
CASSSQAGDAYGYTF
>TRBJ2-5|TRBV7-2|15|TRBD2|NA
TGTGCCAGCAGTGTTAGCGGGACGAACGAGGAGACCCAGTACTTC
CASSVSGTNEETQYF
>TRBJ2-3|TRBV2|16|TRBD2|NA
TGTGCCAGCAGTGGACGTAGCGGGTTTAGCACAGATACGCAGTATTTT
CASSGRSGFSTDTQYF
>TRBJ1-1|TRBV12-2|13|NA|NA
TGTGCAAGTCGCGGGACAGGCCTCGAGAGAGCTTTCTTT
CASRGTGLERAFF
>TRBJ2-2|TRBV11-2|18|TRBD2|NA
TGTGCCAGCAGCTTAGAGGCTCTAGCGGGGGACCAGACCGGGGAGCTGTTTTTT
CASSLEALAGDQTGELFF
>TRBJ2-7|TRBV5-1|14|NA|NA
TGCGCCAGCAGCACGGGGGTCAGGGCTGGCGAGCAGTACTTC
CASSTGVRAGEQYF
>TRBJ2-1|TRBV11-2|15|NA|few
TGTGCCAGCAGCTTCAGCGGCAGCAATGTCAATGAGCAGTTCTTC
CASSFSGSNVNEQFF
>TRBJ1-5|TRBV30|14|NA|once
TGTGCCTGGAGTGATGGGCAGGGAATCATGCCCCAGCATTTT
CAWSDGQGIMPQHF
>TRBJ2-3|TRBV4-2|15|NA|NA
TGTGCCAGCAGCCGAGTAACCGGGTCCATAGATACGCAGTATTTT
CASSRVTGSIDTQYF
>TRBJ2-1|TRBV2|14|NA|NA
TGTGCCATCGGGGGGCTAGCGGATCCTAATGAGCAGTTCTTC
CAIGGLADPNEQFF
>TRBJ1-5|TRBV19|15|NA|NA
TGTGCCAGTAGTATTCATAGTCTTAGCAATCAGCCCCAGCATTTT
CASSIHSLSNQPQHF
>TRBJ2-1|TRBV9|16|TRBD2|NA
TGTGCCAGCAGCGTAGTTATAGCGGGAGCCTACAATGAGCAGTTCTTC
CASSVVIAGAYNEQFF
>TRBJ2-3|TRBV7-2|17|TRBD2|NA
TGTGCCAGCAGCTTAGCATCACTAGCGGGAGGAGGGAATACGCAGTATTTT
CASSLASLAGGGNTQYF
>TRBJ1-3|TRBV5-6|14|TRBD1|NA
TGTGCCAGCAGCTTACGGACAGGGGGAAACACCATATATTTT
CASSLRTGGNTIYF
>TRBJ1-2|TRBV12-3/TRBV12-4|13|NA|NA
TGTGCCAGCAGTTTCTCGGGGTTCTATGGCTACACCTTC
CASSFSGFYGYTF
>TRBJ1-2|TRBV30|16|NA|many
TGTGCCTGGAGTGTATCGGCCCTACCTGGGCACTATGGCTACACCTTC
CAWSVSALPGHYGYTF
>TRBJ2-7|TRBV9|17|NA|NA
TGTGCCAGCAGCGTAGATCCAGCGGTCGCCCCCTTCTACGAGCAGTACTTC
CASSVDPAVAPFYEQYF
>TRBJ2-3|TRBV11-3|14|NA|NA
TGTGCCAGCAGCTTGCGTGCGGGAACAGATACGCAGTATTTT
CASSLRAGTDTQYF
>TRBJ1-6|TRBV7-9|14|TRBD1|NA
TGTGCCAGCAGCGGGACAGGACAAAATTCACCCCTCCACTTT
CASSGTGQNSPLHF
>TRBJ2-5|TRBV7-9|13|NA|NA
TGTGCCCTAGGAGGGGCGCGGGGAGAGACCCAGTACTTC
CALGGARGETQYF
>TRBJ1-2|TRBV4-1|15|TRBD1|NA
TGCGCCAGCAGCCACGGGACAGGGGTTGGCTATGGCTACACCTTC
CASSHGTGVGYGYTF
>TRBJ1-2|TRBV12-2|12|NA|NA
TGTGCAAGGCCTCACCCCGGGAGATGCTATAACTTC
CARPHPGRCYNF
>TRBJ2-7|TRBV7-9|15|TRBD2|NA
TGTGCCACCATAAGATCTAGGACTAGAGTCCACGAGCAGTACTTC
CATIRSRTRVHEQYF
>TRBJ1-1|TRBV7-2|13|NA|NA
TGTGCCAGCAGCTTAGGAGGACTCACTGAAGCTTTCTTT
CASSLGGLTEAFF
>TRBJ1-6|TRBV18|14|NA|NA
TGTGCCAGCTCAGAAGGACAGTTTAATTCACCCCTCCACTTT
CASSEGQFNSPLHF